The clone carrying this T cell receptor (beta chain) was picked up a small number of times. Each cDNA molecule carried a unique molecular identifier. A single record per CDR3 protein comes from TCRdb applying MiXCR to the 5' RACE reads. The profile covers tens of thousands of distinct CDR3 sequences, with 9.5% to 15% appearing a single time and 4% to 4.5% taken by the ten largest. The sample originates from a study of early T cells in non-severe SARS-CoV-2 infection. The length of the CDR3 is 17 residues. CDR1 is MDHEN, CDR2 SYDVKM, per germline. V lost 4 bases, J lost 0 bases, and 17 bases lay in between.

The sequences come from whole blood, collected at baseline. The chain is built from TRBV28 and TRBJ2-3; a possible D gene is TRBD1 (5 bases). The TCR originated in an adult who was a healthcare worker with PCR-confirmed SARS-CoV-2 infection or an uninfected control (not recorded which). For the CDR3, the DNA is TGTGCCAGCAGTTCCGCCGCTCGCAGGGTGAGCACAGATACGCAGTATTTT. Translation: CASSSAARRVSTDTQYF.